These 18 T cell receptor beta chains were sequenced from one sample in a study of response to subunit inactivated influenza vaccine. TCRdb reanalysed the RT-PCR reads using MiXCR and keeps one entry per CDR3 protein. The sample yields 450,000 to 700,000 distinct CDR3 sequences, around 15% seen once. The material was PBMCs from blood, obtained 11 to 12 days after vaccination. The receptors here all came from a man aged 50-59 years who received an inactivated influenza vaccine.

This clonotype has ten or more counts. The chain combines TRBV11-1 with TRBJ2-3, with D perhaps matching TRBD2 (6 bases). Germline lookup yields CDR1 SGHAT and CDR2 FQDESV (reference sequence). The length of the CDR3 is 15 residues. V lost 4 bases and J 0 bases, leaving 11 bases between the germline ends. CDR3 sequence: CASSSWGGSTDTQYF. The DNA for the CDR3 is TGTGCCAGCAGCTCTTGGGGAGGTAGCACAGATACGCAGTATTTT.

This clonotype was counted many times. The chain combines TRBV6-2 or TRBV6-3 with TRBJ2-1; 13 nucleotides align to TRBD2. V lost 5 bases, J lost 0 bases, and 7 bases stayed unmatched. The germline gives CDR1 MNHEY, CDR2 SVGEGT. The CDR3 is 18 residues long. In DNA, the CDR3 is TGTGCCAGCAGTCAGGGACTAGCGGGGATCAGCTCCTACAATGAGCAGTTCTTC. This translates into CASSQGLAGISSYNEQFF.

This clonotype was counted only a few times. The V and J genes are TRBV28 and TRBJ2-1, with 13 positions matching TRBD2. Germline V gene lookup returns CDR1 MDHEN and CDR2 SYDVKM. The CDR3 contains 18 residues. V dropped 6 bases and J dropped 4; count of bases not matched to a gene: 12. This chain's CDR3 is CASRTSGGGNLPYNEQFF. Written as DNA, the CDR3 is TGTGCCAGCAGAACTAGCGGGGGGGGAAATTTACCGTACAATGAGCAGTTCTTC.

In its sample, this clonotype was seen a few times. This chain uses TRBV28 with TRBJ2-3; D not resolved. The CDR3 has 16 residues. The germline gives CDR1 MDHEN, CDR2 SYDVKM. V was clipped by 3 bases and J by 1 base, with 14 bases between them. DNA for the CDR3: TGTGCCAGCAGTTTCGGCATTTTAACGGGCACAGATACGCAGTATTTT. Amino acids: CASSFGILTGTDTQYF.

CDR3 region: CASSLDFPAPSNEKLFF. The DNA for the CDR3 is TGTGCCAGCAGCTTAGATTTCCCCGCGCCTAGTAATGAAAAACTGTTTTTT. V and J are TRBV11-2 and TRBJ1-4; D is unclear. Looked up from germline, CDR1 is SGHAT and CDR2 is FQNNGV. With 0 bases removed from V and 4 bases from J, the gap between germline ends came to 15 bases. The CDR3 contains 17 residues.

The chain uses TRBV4-1 and TRBJ2-3; D may match TRBD1 or TRBD2 (5 bases each). V gave up 2 bases and J gave up 1 base, with 19 bases separating them. This CDR3 region has 18 residues. The germline V gene encodes CDR1 MGHRA and CDR2 YSYEKL. CDR3 sequence (DNA): TGCGCCAGCAGCCAACACTATACAGGACTCGACGGCACAGATACGCAGTATTTT. This translates into CASSQHYTGLDGTDTQYF.

The V and J genes are TRBV19 and TRBJ2-1; D gene unclear. The V and J ends lost 8 bases and 0 bases respectively, with 8 bases between them. There are 13 residues in the CDR3. Per germline, CDR1 LNHDA and CDR2 SQIVND (reference sequence). The CDR3: CASRPPSYNEQFF. The CDR3 DNA is TGTGCCAGTCGACCTCCCTCCTACAATGAGCAGTTCTTC.

The chain joins TRBV7-2 to TRBJ1-2; 7 bases are a match to TRBD1. Germline CDR1 SGHTA, CDR2 FQGNSA. Unmatched junction bases numbered 4, after V lost 3 bases and J lost 3 bases. The CDR3 spans 14 residues. CDR3 sequence: CASSFPGQYYGYTF. The CDR3 DNA follows: TGTGCCAGCAGCTTTCCGGGACAGTACTATGGCTACACCTTC.

This chain uses TRBV4-3 with TRBJ1-2; the D is unclear. The V gene lost 4 bases and the J gene lost 5 bases, with 20 bases spanning the gap. The germline V gene has CDR1 LGHNA and CDR2 YSLEER. The CDR3 consists of 16 residues. The CDR3 coding sequence is TGCGCCAGCAGCCCTGGGTCCGCTAAGTCCGAATATGGCTACACCTTC. Residues: CASSPGSAKSEYGYTF.

The CDR3 protein is CASRLQGADEAFF. The CDR3 DNA reads as TGTGCCAGCAGATTACAGGGGGCCGACGAAGCTTTCTTT. This chain connects TRBV12-3 or TRBV12-4 to TRBJ1-1; 9 bases map to TRBD1. The CDR3 contains 13 residues. The ends lost 6 bases at V and 8 bases at J; junction bases unmatched: 7.

Many counts were recorded for this clonotype. Germline and junction disagree at one end, which may indicate a read error. The chain carries TRBV28 and TRBJ1-5, with D uncertain. Germline V gene data show CDR1 as MDHEN and CDR2 as SYDVKM. This CDR3 is 12 amino acids long. DNA of the CDR3: TGTGCCAGCAATTTACTCAATCAGCCCCAGCATTTT. It is translated as CASNLLNQPQHF.

This clonotype has ten or more counts. This chain connects TRBV7-6 to TRBJ2-7, with 14 bases aligning to TRBD2. Germline V CDR1 and CDR2: SGHVS, FNYEAQ. The CDR3 runs 16 residues. The ends lost 4 bases at V and 4 bases at J; junction bases unmatched: 6. The CDR3 region is CASSSWGTSGSYEQYF. For the CDR3, the DNA is TGTGCCAGCAGCTCTTGGGGGACTAGCGGGAGTTACGAGCAGTACTTC.

CDR3 bases: TGCAGCGTCGGGACAGCCAGCTACGAGCAGTACTTC. The encoded protein is CSVGTASYEQYF. This sequence joins TRBV29-1 and TRBJ2-7; 7 nucleotides match TRBD1. CDR1 SQVTM and CDR2 ANQGSEA come from the germline V gene. With V trimmed by 6 bases and J by 3 bases, 5 bases remained unmatched. CDR3 length equals 12 residues.

CDR3 in amino acids: CASSPQGTPGGEQYF. Written as DNA, the CDR3 is TGTGCCAGCTCACCACAAGGGACACCCGGGGGCGAGCAGTACTTC. This chain links TRBV18 with TRBJ2-7; tentatively, D is TRBD1 or TRBD2 (6 bases each). V shed 1 base and J shed 6 bases, with 16 bases lying between them. The germline CDR1 and CDR2 sequences are KGHSH and LQKENI. There are 15 residues in the CDR3.

The chain joins TRBV30 to TRBJ2-7, with a possible D match to TRBD2 (5 bases). Germline assignment: CDR1 GTSNPN and CDR2 SVGIG (reference sequence). The CDR3 spans 14 residues. V lost 0 bases and J 5 bases, leaving 14 bases between the germline ends. CDR3: CAWSVGFGGNEQYF. The CDR3 nucleotides are TGTGCCTGGAGTGTAGGGTTCGGAGGAAACGAGCAGTACTTC.

This clonotype was seen only a few times. The rearrangement joins TRBV12-3 or TRBV12-4 to TRBJ2-1; maybe TRBD1 (5 bases). There are 15 residues in the CDR3. Trimming cost V 4 bases and J 0 bases, with 10 bases left between them. CDR3 bases: TGTGCCAGCAGTTGGCGGACAAGCTCCTACAATGAGCAGTTCTTC. It yields the protein CASSWRTSSYNEQFF.

This clonotype was seen ten or more times. CDR3 bases: TGTGCCAGCTCGCCCCGGGAGGGCCTCATGGAACAGTTCTTC. It yields the protein CASSPREGLMEQFF. V usage is TRBV27 and J usage is TRBJ2-1; 8 nucleotides match TRBD2. J was trimmed by 13 bases and V by 8 bases; bases with no gene match: 16. This CDR3 is built from 14 residues. In germline, CDR1 is MNHEY, CDR2 SMNVEV (reference sequence).

The chain has TRBV3-1 and TRBJ2-3; unclear D gene. The ends were cut back, 4 bases at V and 4 bases at J, with 9 bases in the middle. The CDR3 loop spans 13 amino acids. CDR1 is LGHDT, CDR2 YNNKEL, per germline (reference sequence). The CDR3 DNA sequence: TGTGCCAGCAGCCGTTTAGGTTCAGATACGCAGTATTTT. Protein: CASSRLGSDTQYF.